This TCR beta chain came from a study of sequential checkpoint blockade in melanoma. Study as a whole: Randomization was 1:1 between first-line nivolumab→ipilimumab and ipilimumab→nivolumab. Maintenance nivolumab came after either treatment sequence.

The CDR3 totals 15 residues. With 5 bases removed from V and 8 bases from J, the gap between germline ends came to 18 bases. CDR1 is SEHNR and CDR2 is FQNEAQ in the germline V gene (reference sequence). This clone was seen more than once but under ten times. TCRdb's table, derived via immunoSEQ multiplex PCR, lists solely in-frame clones and lacks some. Of tens of thousands of clones in the sample, about 89% were seen once. This sample's treatment: randomized to nivolumab then ipilimumab (arm A) or the reverse (arm B). None of the patients previously received DNA-damaging chemotherapy. Live CD3+CD8+ CD19− CD56− cells were sorted from PBMCs.

This TCR was recovered from a human donor with melanoma. The sample in question was CD8+ T cells sorted from blood (inferred from file names), obtained from a patient given nivolumab and ipilimumab in sequence. This chain uses TRBV7-9 with TRBJ1-4; perhaps TRBD1 as D (6 bases). For the CDR3, the DNA is TGTGCCAGCAGCACTCAGCTGGACAGCTCCGAAAAACTGTTTTTT. Protein: CASSTQLDSSEKLFF. Complete variable domain (other parts from reference TRBV7-9 and TRBJ1-4): DTGVSQNPRHKITKRGQNVTFRCDPISEHNRLYWYRQTLGQGPEFLTYFQNEAQLEKSRLLSDRFSAERPKGSFSTLEIQRTEQGDSAMYLCASSTQLDSSEKLFFGSGTQLSVL.